Below, 23 T cell receptor beta chains from the same sample are listed, as sequenced in a study of T cells in Graves' hyperthyroidism and ophthalmopathy. Amplified TCR beta CDR3 regions derived from RNA transcripts. With the HTBI primer set, the TCR CDR3 went through a first round of RT-PCR. TCRdb ran MiXCR on the multiplex PCR reads and lists one entry per CDR3 protein. The data show more than 500,000 distinct CDR3 sequences, roughly 15% seen once. Sequenced: blood. All receptors come from a young woman with Graves' hyperthyroidism.

This clonotype was observed a few times. The chain is built from TRBV12-3 or TRBV12-4 and TRBJ2-5; D gene uncertain. CDR3 size: 13 residues. V lost 4 bases to trimming and J lost 4 bases, with 10 bases between them. Here the CDR3 reads CASSYFELETQYF. Here the CDR3 DNA reads TGTGCCAGCAGTTATTTCGAACTAGAGACCCAGTACTTC.

This clonotype was found many times. The chain employs TRBV2 and TRBJ2-7; TRBD1 aligns across 8 bases. The CDR3 length is 14 residues. Looked up from germline, CDR1 is SNHLY and CDR2 is FYNNEI. V was pared by 7 bases and J by 6 bases, with 11 bases of the junction left unmatched. The CDR3 reads CASTRGQGVVEQYF. The CDR3, as DNA: TGTGCCAGCACCAGAGGACAGGGTGTGGTCGAGCAGTACTTC.

In its sample, this clonotype was seen many times. The CDR3 sequence: CASSRDPSYEQYF. The CDR3 DNA is TGTGCCAGCAGCCGGGACCCCTCCTACGAGCAGTACTTC. The chain is built from TRBV5-4 and TRBJ2-7, with D perhaps matching TRBD1 or TRBD2 (5 bases each). Germline CDR1 and CDR2: SGHNT and YYREEE (reference sequence). CDR3 length: 13 residues. Trimming removed 4 bases from V and 0 bases from J, with 8 bases in between.

This clonotype was counted at least ten times. CDR3 loop: CSAGDIGGARDEQYF. CDR3 DNA sequence: TGCTCGGCCGGGGATATTGGGGGCGCCAGAGACGAGCAGTACTTC. The chain joins TRBV20-1 to TRBJ2-7, with D possibly being TRBD1 (6 bases). This CDR3 is 15 amino acids long. Germline CDR1 reads DFQATT; CDR2 reads SNEGSKA (reference sequence).

As to this clonotype: The junction departs from germline at one end; a sequencing error may be responsible. The chain joins TRBV11-2 to TRBJ2-5; D gene uncertain. The CDR3 contains 14 residues. Germline V gene lookup returns CDR1 SGHAT and CDR2 FQNNGV. The CDR3 reads CASSQPASRKTQYF. CDR3 nucleotides: TGCGCCAGCAGCCAACCGGCCAGCCGTAAGACCCAGTACTTC. Based on the CDR3 plus reference TRBV11-2 and TRBJ2-5, the full variable domain is EAGVAQSPRYKIIEKRQSVAFWCNPISGHATLYWYQQILGQGPKLLIQFQNNGVVDDSQLPKDRFSAERLKGVDSTLKIQPAKLEDSAVYLCASSQPASRKTQYFGPGTRLLVL.

To note about this clonotype: A much larger clone is a single base away; this may be a read error. The chain carries TRBV12-3 or TRBV12-4 and TRBJ2-7; maybe TRBD1 (6 bases). The CDR3 spans 15 residues. The germline V and J ends were trimmed by 4 bases and 2 bases, with 15 bases remaining between them. The CDR3 region has the DNA TGTGCCAGCAGTTCCAGGGGCCAGAGCCCCTACGAGCAGTACTTC. It encodes CASSSRGQSPYEQYF.

This clonotype has a handful of counts. This chain uses TRBV12-5 with TRBJ1-1; D gene unclear. Between the trimmed V and J ends, which lost 2 bases and 3 bases, there was a span of 7 bases. Germline loops: CDR1 LGHNT, CDR2 FRNRAP. The CDR3 runs 13 residues. DNA of the CDR3: TGTGCTAGTGGTTTGAGCTGGGACACTGAAGCTTTCTTT. Translated: CASGLSWDTEAFF.

This clonotype was observed a handful of times. The V gene is TRBV2, the J gene TRBJ2-4; 7 nucleotides match TRBD1. V lost 3 bases and J lost 1; bases outside the gene matches: 3. From germline, CDR1 is SNHLY and CDR2 FYNNEI. The CDR3 length is 15 residues. The CDR3 bases are TGTGCCAGCAGTGAGGACAGGTGGGCCAAAAACATTCAGTACTTC. Protein product: CASSEDRWAKNIQYF.

A few counts support this clonotype. The rearrangement uses TRBV7-2 and TRBJ1-4, with 9 nucleotides matching TRBD1. V shed 5 bases and J 11 bases; nucleotides not matched to a gene: 12. The germline CDR1 and CDR2 sequences are SGHTA and FQGNSA. This CDR3 spans 15 amino acids. The CDR3 here is CASSPMGDREGKLFF. As DNA, the CDR3 is TGTGCCAGCAGCCCCATGGGGGACAGGGAGGGTAAACTGTTTTTT.

The genes are TRBV6-1 and TRBJ1-5; TRBD1 matches at 7 bases. The J segment lost 4 bases and the V segment lost 6 bases, leaving 6 bases of the junction unmatched. CDR3 size: 14 residues. Germline CDR1 MNHNS, CDR2 SASEGT. Here the CDR3 reads CASRNGQANQPQHF. The CDR3 DNA reads as TGTGCCAGCAGAAACGGACAGGCGAATCAGCCCCAGCATTTT.

This clonotype was detected only a few times. J is TRBJ1-2 and V is TRBV5-1, with D maybe TRBD1 (5 bases). Trimming left V 0 bases short and J 1 base short, with 7 bases between. The CDR3 covers 14 residues. CDR1 is SGHRS and CDR2 is YFSETQ in the germline V gene. CDR3 amino acids: CASSLGDGNYGYTF. As DNA, the CDR3 is TGCGCCAGCAGCTTGGGGGACGGTAACTATGGCTACACCTTC.

The table lists this clonotype with many counts. V and J are TRBV24-1 and TRBJ2-4, with D uncertain. Germline CDR1 reads KGHDR; CDR2 reads SFDVKD. CDR3 length: 16 amino acids. With 3 bases removed from V and 5 bases from J, the gap between germline ends came to 16 bases. Here the CDR3 reads CATSDATLGGENIQYF. The DNA for the CDR3 is TGTGCCACCAGTGATGCGACTCTTGGTGGGGAAAACATTCAGTACTTC.

This clonotype was detected a few times. A read error is possible here, since a much larger clone lies one base away. The chain uses TRBV2 and TRBJ2-5, with 8 bases matching TRBD1. Germline loops: CDR1 SNHLY, CDR2 FYNNEI. The CDR3 covers 14 residues. CDR3 DNA: TGTGTCAGCAGTGAAGACAGGGGTAAGGAGACCCAGTACTTC. Translation gives CVSSEDRGKETQYF.

With regard to this clonotype: This may arise from a read error, as a much more abundant clone is one base away. The V gene is TRBV28, the J gene TRBJ2-1; 8 positions match TRBD2. This CDR3 has 15 amino acids. Germline V gene lookup returns CDR1 MDHEN and CDR2 SYDVKM. The CDR3 here is CASSFPGLVRNEQLF. For the CDR3, the DNA is TGTGCCAGCAGTTTCCCGGGACTAGTGCGGAATGAGCAGCTCTTC.

This chain connects TRBV19 to TRBJ1-1; unclear D gene. The V gene lost 7 bases and the J gene lost 12 bases, with 15 bases spanning the gap. The CDR3 extends over 11 amino acids. Germline CDR1 LNHDA, CDR2 SQIVND (reference sequence). The CDR3 coding sequence is TGTGCCAGTACCACGCGTCTCCAACCTTTCTTT. Translating it yields CASTTRLQPFF.

This clonotype appeared many times. This rearrangement joins TRBV28 to TRBJ1-1; a weak D match, TRBD1 (5 bases). From germline, CDR1 is MDHEN and CDR2 SYDVKM. CDR3 length: 15 residues. Trimming cost V 4 bases and J 4 bases, with 16 bases left between them. CDR3 in amino acids: CASSSLRGRGTEAFF. The CDR3 DNA is TGTGCCAGCAGTTCATTAAGGGGCCGGGGCACTGAAGCTTTCTTT.

In its sample, this clonotype was seen a few times. The chain has TRBV28 and TRBJ2-2; D is unresolved. Germline values: CDR1 MDHEN, CDR2 SYDVKM. The V end was cut by 7 bases, the J end by 5 bases, with 8 bases between. The CDR3 is 12 amino acids. CDR3 amino acids: CASTRLTGELFF. The CDR3 bases are TGTGCCAGCACTCGTCTGACCGGGGAGCTGTTTTTT.

There are many counts of this clonotype. The chain carries TRBV11-2 and TRBJ2-7, with TRBD1 matching over 9 bases. Trimming cost V 5 bases and J 6 bases; bases outside gene matches: 5. The CDR3 loop spans 13 amino acids. From germline, CDR1 is SGHAT and CDR2 FQNNGV. CDR3 sequence: CASSPGTGIEQYF. DNA for the CDR3: TGTGCCAGCAGCCCCGGGACAGGGATCGAGCAGTACTTC. Full variable domain (remainder filled in from reference TRBV11-2 and TRBJ2-7): EAGVAQSPRYKIIEKRQSVAFWCNPISGHATLYWYQQILGQGPKLLIQFQNNGVVDDSQLPKDRFSAERLKGVDSTLKIQPAKLEDSAVYLCASSPGTGIEQYFGPGTRLTVT.

This clonotype was picked up many times. The chain couples TRBV30 to TRBJ2-1, with TRBD2 as a possible D gene (6 bases). Trimming left V 5 bases short and J 6 bases short, with 17 bases between. The CDR3 spans 14 residues. Germline values: CDR1 GTSNPN, CDR2 SVGIG (reference sequence). The CDR3: CAWALGGKGNEQFF. The CDR3 bases are TGTGCCTGGGCGTTGGGGGGTAAGGGCAATGAGCAGTTCTTC.

This chain connects TRBV6-1 to TRBJ2-3; a weak D match, TRBD2 (7 bases). CDR1 is MNHNS, CDR2 SASEGT, per germline. The CDR3 sequence is 17 residues long. V lost 6 bases to trimming and J lost 4 bases, with 23 bases between them. The CDR3 here is CASRKGGGVAGSDTQYF. The CDR3 DNA reads as TGTGCCAGCAGGAAGGGGGGAGGGGTCGCGGGGTCAGATACGCAGTATTTT.

The rearrangement uses TRBV19 and TRBJ1-2; D is possibly TRBD1 (5 bases). The ends were cut back, 11 bases at V and 8 bases at J, with 21 bases in the middle. Germline V gene lookup returns CDR1 LNHDA and CDR2 SQIVND (reference sequence). CDR3 size: 13 residues. CDR3: CAAKPGPMWGYTF. The CDR3 nucleotides are TGTGCCGCAAAGCCGGGGCCAATGTGGGGCTACACCTTC.

This clonotype was counted ten times or more. The chain employs TRBV11-2 and TRBJ2-7; D perhaps matches TRBD1 (5 bases). The CDR3 loop spans 17 amino acids. V was shortened by 3 bases and J by 2 bases, with 20 bases between the two germline ends. The germline gives CDR1 SGHAT, CDR2 FQNNGV. In nucleotides, the CDR3 is TGTGCCAGCAGCTTCCCTCATAAAAAAGGGGCCACCTACGAGCAGTACTTC. The encoded protein is CASSFPHKKGATYEQYF.

This clonotype was detected ten times or more. The V call is TRBV15, the J call TRBJ2-7; 9 bases fit TRBD2. The CDR3 is 17 residues long. With 0 bases clipped from V and 1 base from J, the junction kept 7 bases outside the gene matches. Germline V gene sequence: CDR1 LNHNV, CDR2 YYDKDF (reference sequence). CDR3 sequence: CATSRDFRAGGSYEQYF. The CDR3 nucleotides read TGTGCCACCAGCAGAGATTTTCGAGCGGGAGGTTCCTACGAGCAGTACTTC.